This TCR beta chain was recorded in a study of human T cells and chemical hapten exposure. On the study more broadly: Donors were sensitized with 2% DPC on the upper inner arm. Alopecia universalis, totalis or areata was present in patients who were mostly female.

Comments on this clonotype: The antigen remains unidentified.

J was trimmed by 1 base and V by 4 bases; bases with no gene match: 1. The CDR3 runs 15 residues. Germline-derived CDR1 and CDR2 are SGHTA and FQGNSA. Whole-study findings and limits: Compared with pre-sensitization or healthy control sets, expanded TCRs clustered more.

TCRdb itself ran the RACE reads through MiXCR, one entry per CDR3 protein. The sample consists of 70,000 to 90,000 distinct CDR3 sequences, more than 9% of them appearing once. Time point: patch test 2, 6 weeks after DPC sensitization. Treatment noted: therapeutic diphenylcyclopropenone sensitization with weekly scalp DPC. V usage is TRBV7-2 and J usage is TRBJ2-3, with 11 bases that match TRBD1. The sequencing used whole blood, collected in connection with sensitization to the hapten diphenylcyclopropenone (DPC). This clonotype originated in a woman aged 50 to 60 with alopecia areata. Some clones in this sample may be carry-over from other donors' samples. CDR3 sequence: CASSSDRGRTDTQYF. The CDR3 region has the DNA TGTGCCAGCAGCTCGGACAGGGGGCGCACAGATACGCAGTATTTT.